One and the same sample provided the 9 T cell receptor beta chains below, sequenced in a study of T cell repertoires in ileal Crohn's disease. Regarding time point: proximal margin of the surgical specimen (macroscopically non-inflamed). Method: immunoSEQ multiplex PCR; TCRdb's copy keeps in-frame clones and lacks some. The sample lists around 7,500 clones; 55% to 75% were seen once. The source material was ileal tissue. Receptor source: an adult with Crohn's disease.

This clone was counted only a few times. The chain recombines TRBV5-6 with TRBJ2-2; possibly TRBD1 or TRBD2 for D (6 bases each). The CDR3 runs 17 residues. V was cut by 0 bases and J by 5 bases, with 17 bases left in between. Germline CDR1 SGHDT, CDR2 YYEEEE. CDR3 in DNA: TGTGCCAGCAGCTTGGCTTTTAGGGGGGAACCGACCGGGGAGCTGTTTTTT. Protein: CASSLAFRGEPTGELFF.

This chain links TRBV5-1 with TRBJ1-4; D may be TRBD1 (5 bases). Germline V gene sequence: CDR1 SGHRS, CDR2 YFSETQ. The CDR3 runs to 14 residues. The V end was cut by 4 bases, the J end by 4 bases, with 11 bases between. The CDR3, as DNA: TGCGCCAGCAGCCTAGGGCAGGGTAATGAAAAACTGTTTTTT. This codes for CASSLGQGNEKLFF.

CDR3 DNA: TGTGCCAGCAGCCCCATCGCAGGGGAAACGGTGGGTGAGCAGTTCTTC. It codes for CASSPIAGETVGEQFF. The chain carries TRBV11-3 and TRBJ2-1; weak D call: TRBD1 (6 bases). This CDR3 is built from 16 residues. Trimming cost V 5 bases and J 9 bases, with 23 bases left between them. Germline-derived CDR1 and CDR2 are SGHNT and YENEEA.

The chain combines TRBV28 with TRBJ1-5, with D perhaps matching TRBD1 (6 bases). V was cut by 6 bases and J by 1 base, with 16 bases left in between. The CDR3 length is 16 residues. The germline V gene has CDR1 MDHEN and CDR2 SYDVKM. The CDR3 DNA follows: TGTGCCAGCAGGGACAGCCGGAGTGGGAGCAATCAGCCCCAGCATTTT. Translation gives CASRDSRSGSNQPQHF.

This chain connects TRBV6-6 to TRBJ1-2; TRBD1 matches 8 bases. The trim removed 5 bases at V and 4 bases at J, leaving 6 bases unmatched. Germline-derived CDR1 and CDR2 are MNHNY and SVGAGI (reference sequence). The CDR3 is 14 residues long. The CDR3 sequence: CASSHGTGRYGYTF. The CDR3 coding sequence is TGTGCCAGCAGTCATGGGACAGGTCGCTATGGCTACACCTTC.

The CDR3 DNA sequence: TGCGCCAGCAGCCCCTCCCCCGGGGGCTACGAGCAGTACTTC. Its translation is CASSPSPGGYEQYF. The chain has TRBV5-1 and TRBJ2-7; TRBD2 might be the D (6 bases). Trimming removed 4 bases at V and 3 bases at J, with 14 bases between. Germline V gene data show CDR1 as SGHRS and CDR2 as YFSETQ. This CDR3 is built from 14 residues.

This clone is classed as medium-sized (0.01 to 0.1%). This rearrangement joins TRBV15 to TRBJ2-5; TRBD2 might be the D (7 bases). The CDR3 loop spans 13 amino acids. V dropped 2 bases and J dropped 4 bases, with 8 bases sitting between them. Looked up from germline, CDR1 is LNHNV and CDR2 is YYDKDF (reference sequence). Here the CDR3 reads CATSRRGGETQYF. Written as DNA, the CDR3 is TGTGCCACCAGCAGAAGGGGGGGAGAGACCCAGTACTTC.

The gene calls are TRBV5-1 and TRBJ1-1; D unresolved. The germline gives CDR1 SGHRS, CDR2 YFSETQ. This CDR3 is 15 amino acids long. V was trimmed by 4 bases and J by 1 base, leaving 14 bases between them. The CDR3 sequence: CASSPRRNGNTEAFF. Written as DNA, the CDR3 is TGCGCCAGCAGCCCCCGACGGAATGGGAACACTGAAGCTTTCTTT.

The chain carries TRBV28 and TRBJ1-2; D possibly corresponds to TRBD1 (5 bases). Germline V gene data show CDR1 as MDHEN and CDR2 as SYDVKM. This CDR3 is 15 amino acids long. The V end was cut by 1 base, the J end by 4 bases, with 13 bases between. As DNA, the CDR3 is TGTGCCAGCAGTTTATCTTCCGGGACCATCTATGGCTACACCTTC. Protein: CASSLSSGTIYGYTF.